This T cell receptor (beta chain) was sequenced in a study of blood T cell repertoires in COVID-19. Study information: Sites in the United States, Italy and Spain provided acute and convalescent COVID-19 samples. Sample material is recorded as cDNA or gDNA derived from T cells, B-cell-depleted T cells, or PBMCs.

The length of the CDR3 is 16 residues. The V end was cut by 0 bases, the J end by 1 base, with 10 bases between. CDR1 SGHRS and CDR2 YFSETQ come from the germline V gene. The sample holds one count of this clone. Original processing methods: Amplification from reference gene primers served as the basis for estimated nucleated cell counts. TCRdb's table, derived via immunoSEQ multiplex PCR, lists solely in-frame clones and lacks some. That table gives V, J and clone size, and the DNA gave D and trimming. The sample consists of approximately 150,000 clones, around 84% of them appearing once. This receptor was identified in a woman aged 80 or over with acute or convalescent COVID-19. The chain uses TRBV5-1 and TRBJ2-2, with a weak D call TRBD1 (5 bases). Sequences were obtained from peripheral blood. The CDR3 DNA sequence: TGCGCCAGCAGCTTGGCCCCGCAGGGGAACACCGGGGAGCTGTTTTTT. This sequence encodes CASSLAPQGNTGELFF.